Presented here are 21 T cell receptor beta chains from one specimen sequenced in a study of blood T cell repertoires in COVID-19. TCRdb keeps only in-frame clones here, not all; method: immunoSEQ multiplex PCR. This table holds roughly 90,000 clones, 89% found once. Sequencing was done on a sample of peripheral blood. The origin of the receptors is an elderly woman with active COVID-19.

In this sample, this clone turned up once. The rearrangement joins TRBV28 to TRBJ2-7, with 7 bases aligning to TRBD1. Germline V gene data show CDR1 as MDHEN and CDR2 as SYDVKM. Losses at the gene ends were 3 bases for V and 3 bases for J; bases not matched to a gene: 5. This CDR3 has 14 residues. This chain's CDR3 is CASSFQGEIYEQYF. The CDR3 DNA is TGTGCCAGCAGTTTCCAGGGGGAAATCTACGAGCAGTACTTC.

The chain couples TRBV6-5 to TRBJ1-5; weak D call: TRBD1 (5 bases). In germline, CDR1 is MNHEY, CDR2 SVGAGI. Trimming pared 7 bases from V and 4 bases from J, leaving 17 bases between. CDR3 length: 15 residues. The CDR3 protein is CASKLDGGGNQPQHF. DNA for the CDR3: TGTGCCAGCAAATTGGACGGGGGTGGAAATCAGCCCCAGCATTTT.

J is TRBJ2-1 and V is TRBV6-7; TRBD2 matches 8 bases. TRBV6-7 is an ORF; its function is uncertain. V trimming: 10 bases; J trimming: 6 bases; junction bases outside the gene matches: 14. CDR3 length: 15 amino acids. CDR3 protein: CATLDGGRNSNEQFF. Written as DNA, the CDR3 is TGTGCCACCCTTGATGGCGGGAGGAACAGCAATGAGCAGTTCTTC.

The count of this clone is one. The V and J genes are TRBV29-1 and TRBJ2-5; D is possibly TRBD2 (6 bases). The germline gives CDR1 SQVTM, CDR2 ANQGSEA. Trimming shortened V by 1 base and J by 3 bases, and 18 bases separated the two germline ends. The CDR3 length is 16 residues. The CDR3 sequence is CSVEGSWVGGEETQYF. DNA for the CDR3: TGCAGCGTTGAAGGCTCTTGGGTAGGCGGGGAAGAGACCCAGTACTTC.

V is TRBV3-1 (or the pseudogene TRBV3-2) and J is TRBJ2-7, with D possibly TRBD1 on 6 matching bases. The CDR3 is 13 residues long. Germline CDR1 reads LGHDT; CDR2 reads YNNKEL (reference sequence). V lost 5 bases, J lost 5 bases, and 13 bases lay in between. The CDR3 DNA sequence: TGTGCCAGCAGCTTACAGGGAGAAGACGAGCAGTACTTC. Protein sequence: CASSLQGEDEQYF.

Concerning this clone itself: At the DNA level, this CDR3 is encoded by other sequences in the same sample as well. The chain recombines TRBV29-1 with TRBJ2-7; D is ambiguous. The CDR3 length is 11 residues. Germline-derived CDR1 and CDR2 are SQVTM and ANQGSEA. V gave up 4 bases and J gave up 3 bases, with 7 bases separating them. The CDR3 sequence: CSVGSSYEQYF. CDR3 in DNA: TGCAGCGTTGGTAGCAGCTACGAGCAGTACTTC.

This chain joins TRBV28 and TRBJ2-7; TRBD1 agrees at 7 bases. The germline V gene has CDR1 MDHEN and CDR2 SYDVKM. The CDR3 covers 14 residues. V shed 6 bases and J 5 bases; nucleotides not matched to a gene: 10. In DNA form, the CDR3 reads TGTGCCAGCAGCCCGGACAGGTCCACCAACGAGCAGTACTTC. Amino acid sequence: CASSPDRSTNEQYF.

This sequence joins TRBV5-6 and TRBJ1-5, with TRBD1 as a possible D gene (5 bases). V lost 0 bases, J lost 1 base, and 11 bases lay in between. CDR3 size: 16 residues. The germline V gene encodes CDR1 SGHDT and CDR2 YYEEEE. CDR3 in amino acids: CASSLDSGSSNQPQHF. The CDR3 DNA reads TGTGCCAGCAGCTTGGATTCAGGGTCGAGCAATCAGCCCCAGCATTTT.

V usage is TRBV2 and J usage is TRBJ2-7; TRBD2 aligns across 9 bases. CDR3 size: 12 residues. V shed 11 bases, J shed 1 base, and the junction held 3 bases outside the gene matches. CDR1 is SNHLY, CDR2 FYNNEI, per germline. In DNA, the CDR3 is TGTGCCGGCGGGAGGGGATCCTACGAGCAGTACTTC. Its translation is CAGGRGSYEQYF.

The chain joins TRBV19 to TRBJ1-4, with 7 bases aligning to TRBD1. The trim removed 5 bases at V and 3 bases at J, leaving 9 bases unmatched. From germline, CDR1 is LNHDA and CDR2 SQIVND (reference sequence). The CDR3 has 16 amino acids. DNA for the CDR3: TGTGCCAGTAGTCCAACCCGACAGGGCTCTAATGAAAAACTGTTTTTT. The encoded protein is CASSPTRQGSNEKLFF.

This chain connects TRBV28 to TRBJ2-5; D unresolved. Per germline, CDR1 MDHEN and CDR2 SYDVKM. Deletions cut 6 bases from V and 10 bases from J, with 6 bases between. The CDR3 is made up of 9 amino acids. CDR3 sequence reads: CASSPHQYF. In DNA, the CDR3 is TGTGCCAGCAGCCCCCACCAGTACTTC.

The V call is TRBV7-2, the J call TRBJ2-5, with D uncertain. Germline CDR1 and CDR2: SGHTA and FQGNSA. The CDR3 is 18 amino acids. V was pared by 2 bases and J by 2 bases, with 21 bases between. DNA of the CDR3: TGTGCCAGCAGCTTAACGTCCGCAGCTAGTCCAGAACAAGAGACCCAGTACTTC. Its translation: CASSLTSAASPEQETQYF.

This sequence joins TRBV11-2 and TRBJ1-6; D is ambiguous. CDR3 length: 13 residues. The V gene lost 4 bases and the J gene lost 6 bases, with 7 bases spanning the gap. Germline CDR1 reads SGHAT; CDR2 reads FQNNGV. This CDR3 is CASSSHINSPLHF. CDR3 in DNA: TGTGCCAGCAGCTCACATATTAATTCACCCCTCCACTTT.

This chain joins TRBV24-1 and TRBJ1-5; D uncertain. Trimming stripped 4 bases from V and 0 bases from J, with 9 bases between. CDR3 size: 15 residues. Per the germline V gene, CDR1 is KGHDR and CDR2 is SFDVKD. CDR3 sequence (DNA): TGTGCCACCAGTGACCCCCGAGATAGCAATCAGCCCCAGCATTTT. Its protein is CATSDPRDSNQPQHF.

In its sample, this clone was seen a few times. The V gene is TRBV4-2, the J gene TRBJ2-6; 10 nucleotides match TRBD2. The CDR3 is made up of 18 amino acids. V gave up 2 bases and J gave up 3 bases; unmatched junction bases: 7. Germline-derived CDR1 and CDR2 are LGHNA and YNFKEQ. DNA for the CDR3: TGTGCCAGCAGCCAAACAGCTAGCGGGAGAGGTGGGGCCAACGTCCTGACTTTC. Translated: CASSQTASGRGGANVLTF.

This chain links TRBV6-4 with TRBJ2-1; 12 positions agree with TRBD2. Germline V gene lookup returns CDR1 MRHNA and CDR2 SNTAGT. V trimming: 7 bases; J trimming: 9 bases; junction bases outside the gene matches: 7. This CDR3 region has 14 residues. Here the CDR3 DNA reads TGTGCCAGCAAGTTGACTAGCGGGAGCGCTGAGCAGTTCTTC. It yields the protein CASKLTSGSAEQFF.

Here the CDR3 DNA reads TGTGCCAGCAGTGGGTCCACGGGGGAGACCCAGTACTTC. This translates into CASSGSTGETQYF. The chain employs TRBV2 and TRBJ2-5; possibly TRBD2 for D (5 bases). Between the trimmed V and J ends, which lost 4 bases and 5 bases, there was a span of 11 bases. Looked up from germline, CDR1 is SNHLY and CDR2 is FYNNEI. The CDR3 length is 13 residues.

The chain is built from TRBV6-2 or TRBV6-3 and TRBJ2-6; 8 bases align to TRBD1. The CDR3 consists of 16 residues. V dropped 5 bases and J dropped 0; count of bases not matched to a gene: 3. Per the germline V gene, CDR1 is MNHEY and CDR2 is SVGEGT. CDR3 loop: CASSLDRGSGANVLTF. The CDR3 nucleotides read TGTGCCAGCAGTCTAGACAGGGGCTCTGGGGCCAACGTCCTGACTTTC.

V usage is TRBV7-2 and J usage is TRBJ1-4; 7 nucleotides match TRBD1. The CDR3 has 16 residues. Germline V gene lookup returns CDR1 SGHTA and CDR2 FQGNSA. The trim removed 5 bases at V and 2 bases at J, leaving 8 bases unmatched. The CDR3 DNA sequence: TGTGCCAGCAGCCCCCAGAGCAGGGGGACTAATGAAAAACTGTTTTTT. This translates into CASSPQSRGTNEKLFF.

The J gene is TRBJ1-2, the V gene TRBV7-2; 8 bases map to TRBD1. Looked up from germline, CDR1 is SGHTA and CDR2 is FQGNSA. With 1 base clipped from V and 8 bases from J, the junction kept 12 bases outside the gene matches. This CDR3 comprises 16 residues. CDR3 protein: CASSLDDRGVWGGYTF. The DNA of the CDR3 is TGTGCCAGCAGCTTAGACGACAGGGGCGTATGGGGGGGCTACACCTTC.

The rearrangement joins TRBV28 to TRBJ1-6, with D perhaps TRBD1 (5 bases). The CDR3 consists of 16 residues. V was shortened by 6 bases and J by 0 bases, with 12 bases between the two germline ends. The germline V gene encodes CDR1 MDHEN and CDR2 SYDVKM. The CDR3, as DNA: TGTGCCAGCAGGAACGGGGGGGGCTCCTATAATTCACCCCTCCACTTT. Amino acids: CASRNGGGSYNSPLHF.